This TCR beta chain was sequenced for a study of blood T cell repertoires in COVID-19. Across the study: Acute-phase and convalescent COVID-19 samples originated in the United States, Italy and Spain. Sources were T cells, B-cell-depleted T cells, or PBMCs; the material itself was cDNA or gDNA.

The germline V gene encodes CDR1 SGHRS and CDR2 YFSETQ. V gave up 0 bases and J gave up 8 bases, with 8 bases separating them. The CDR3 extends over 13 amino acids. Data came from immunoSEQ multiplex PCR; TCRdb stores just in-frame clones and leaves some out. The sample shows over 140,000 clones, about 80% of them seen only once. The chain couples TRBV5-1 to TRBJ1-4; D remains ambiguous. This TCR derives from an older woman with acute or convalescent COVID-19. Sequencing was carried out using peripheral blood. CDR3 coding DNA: TGCGCCAGCAGCTTGGGAGGTATGGAAAAACTGTTTTTT. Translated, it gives CASSLGGMEKLFF. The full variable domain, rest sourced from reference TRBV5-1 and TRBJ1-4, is KAGVTQTPRYLIKTRGQQVTLSCSPISGHRSVSWYQQTPGQGLQFLFEYFSETQRNKGNFPGRFSGRQFSNSRSEMNVSTLELGDSALYLCASSLGGMEKLFFGSGTQLSVL.